This TCR beta chain comes out of a study of cytomegalovirus exposure and HLA in healthy donors. Points from the study as a whole: TCR beta chains numbering under 200 were designated cytomegalovirus-associated.

Researchers ran the PCR with 60 Vbeta and 13 Jbeta primers. Measured with immunoSEQ multiplex PCR; TCRdb has only the in-frame clones, and not every one. The sample holds 95,000 to 150,000 clones, 77% seen once. Trimming at V came to 10 bases and at J to 1 base, leaving 7 bases not matched to a gene. The CDR3 spans 14 residues. The germline gives CDR1 MDHEN, CDR2 SYDVKM. In regard to this clone: The antigen remains unidentified.

The specimen sequenced was PBMCs. The origin of this receptor is a woman aged 40 to 50 in good health and CMV-seropositive. The rearrangement uses TRBV28 and TRBJ2-5; TRBD2 matches at 9 bases. In DNA form, the CDR3 reads TGTGCCATCCGAGCGGGAGGCCCCCAAGAGACCCAGTACTTC. Translation: CAIRAGGPQETQYF.